Presented here are 22 T cell receptor beta chains from one specimen sequenced in a study of T-cell reconstitution after alpha-beta-depleted transplantation in children (dated by TCRdb to the mid-2010s). Libraries were built with PCR. The listed sequencing device is Illumina HiSeq 2500. TCR libraries were prepared with molecular barcoding, using unique molecular identifiers to normalize TCRbeta repertoire quantification. TCRdb trimmed public reads at Q25 via fastp, called clones via MiXCR and kept in-frame beta chains. Entries that share a CDR3 protein sequence are merged under the most common genes and DNA. Recorded for this sample are 440,000 or so distinct CDR3 sequences; roughly a tenth of them occurred a single time. The ten largest clones represent 4.5% to 6.5% of the sample. Sequenced material: PBMCs from the stem cell graft donor, taken from the stem cell graft. The origin of the receptors is a human donor who donated a stem cell graft to a child with acute myeloid leukemia.

V usage is TRBV5-1 and J usage is TRBJ2-5, with D possibly TRBD2 on 5 matching bases. Trimming stripped 4 bases from V and 2 bases from J, with 12 bases between. CDR1 and CDR2 from the germline V gene are SGHRS and YFSETQ. The length of the CDR3 is 14 residues. The CDR3 DNA reads TGCGCCAGCAGCGGCTGGACTCGACAAGAGACCCAGTACTTC. It translates to CASSGWTRQETQYF.

CDR3 bases: TGTGCCTGGACCCCAAGGGGGAGAGGGGGCTCACGGTACAATGAGCAGTTCTTC. This translates into CAWTPRGRGGSRYNEQFF. The J gene is TRBJ2-1, the V gene TRBV30; 7 nucleotides align to TRBD1. CDR1 GTSNPN and CDR2 SVGIG come from the germline V gene (reference sequence). The CDR3 has 18 amino acids. The junction had 19 bases not matched to a gene; V was cut back by 4 bases and J by 4 bases.

This clonotype was found a few times. The gene calls are TRBV29-1 and TRBJ1-5; no clear D gene. Germline values: CDR1 SQVTM, CDR2 ANQGSEA. This CDR3 has 12 residues. Trimming left V 4 bases short and J 3 bases short, with 7 bases between. This CDR3 is CSVGGLNQPQHF. As DNA, the CDR3 is TGCAGCGTTGGGGGTCTCAATCAGCCCCAGCATTTT.

The sample holds a few counts of this clonotype. This rearrangement joins TRBV7-9 to TRBJ1-2; D gene ambiguous. V shed 5 bases and J shed 4 bases, with 14 bases lying between them. This CDR3 has 14 residues. The germline CDR1 and CDR2 sequences are SEHNR and FQNEAQ (reference sequence). The CDR3 is CASSKGNLGYGYTF. The CDR3 DNA follows: TGTGCCAGCAGCAAAGGGAATTTGGGCTATGGCTACACCTTC.

In this sample, this clonotype turned up a few times. The rearrangement uses TRBV20-1 and TRBJ2-5; D call uncertain. The germline V gene has CDR1 DFQATT and CDR2 SNEGSKA (reference sequence). This CDR3 has 16 residues. The V end was cut by 1 base, the J end by 1 base, with 16 bases between. CDR3 loop: CSARVHVSWGQETQYF. CDR3 bases: TGCAGTGCTAGAGTTCACGTTTCCTGGGGCCAAGAGACCCAGTACTTC.

At least ten counts were recorded for this clonotype. The V call is TRBV10-2, the J call TRBJ2-2; 13 bases line up with TRBD2. Per germline, CDR1 WSHSY and CDR2 SAAADI. With V trimmed by 8 bases and J by 5 bases, 11 bases remained unmatched. The CDR3 spans 17 residues. The CDR3 loop is CASGPLGLAGRTGELFF. The CDR3, as DNA: TGCGCCAGCGGGCCCTTGGGACTAGCGGGGAGAACCGGGGAGCTGTTTTTT.

This clonotype was seen ten or more times. The chain couples TRBV10-3 to TRBJ2-7, with 15 bases that match TRBD2. The CDR3 covers 17 residues. CDR1 and CDR2 (germline): ENHRY, SYGVKD. After removal of 6 bases from V and 2 bases from J, the junction contained 8 bases not matched to a gene. The CDR3 DNA is TGTGCCATCAGAGGACTAGCGGGAGGGCCGGGGGCCTACGAGCAGTACTTC. Its protein product is CAIRGLAGGPGAYEQYF.

Worth noting for this clonotype: A much larger clone lies a single base off, so this may be a read error. The genes are TRBV15 and TRBJ2-5; TRBD2 might be the D (5 bases). CDR3 length equals 14 residues. Germline V gene data show CDR1 as LNHNV and CDR2 as YYDKDF (reference sequence). Trimming removed 0 bases at V and 5 bases at J, with 10 bases between. This CDR3 is CATSRERVKETQYF. The CDR3 bases are TGTGCCACCAGCAGAGAGCGGGTTAAGGAGACCCAGTACTTC.

The sample holds one count of this clonotype. A much larger clone lies one base from this, so it may be a read error. This chain uses TRBV6-5 with TRBJ1-2; D possibly corresponds to TRBD1 (5 bases). The V end was cut by 0 bases, the J end by 12 bases, with 14 bases between. The CDR3 runs 13 residues. Germline V lookup: CDR1 MNHEY, CDR2 SVGAGI. The CDR3 here is CASSYSGSWGHTF. CDR3 sequence (DNA): TGTGCCAGCAGTTACTCGGGATCATGGGGCCACACCTTC.

This clonotype was seen a few times. The chain combines TRBV10-3 with TRBJ2-7; D gene ambiguous. This CDR3 spans 13 amino acids. The germline CDR1 and CDR2 sequences are ENHRY and SYGVKD. The ends were cut back, 4 bases at V and 1 base at J, with 8 bases in the middle. CDR3 sequence reads: CAISGSSSYEQYF. The CDR3 DNA follows: TGTGCCATCAGTGGGTCCTCATCCTACGAGCAGTACTTC.

Remarks on this clonotype: One base away lies a much larger clone, so this may be a sequencing read error. The genes are TRBV5-1 and TRBJ2-4; D not certain. The V end lost 5 bases, the J end lost 8 bases, and 14 bases lay between the germline ends. Germline values: CDR1 SGHRS, CDR2 YFSETQ. The CDR3 is made up of 13 amino acids. The CDR3 here is CASRGDGLDIQYF. CDR3 DNA sequence: TGCGCCAGCAGGGGTGACGGGTTGGACATTCAGTACTTC. Combining the CDR3 with reference TRBV5-1 and TRBJ2-4 gives the whole variable domain KAGVTQTPRYLIKTRGQQVTLSCSPISGHRSVSWYQQTPGQGLQFLFEYFSETQRNKGNFPGRFSGRQFSNSRSEMNVSTLELGDSALYLCASRGDGLDIQYFGAGTRLSVL.

This chain joins TRBV11-2 and TRBJ2-2; 7 bases fit TRBD1. The CDR3 has 16 residues. CDR1 is SGHAT, CDR2 FQNNGV, per germline. The V gene end was trimmed by 3 bases and the J gene end by 2 bases; junction bases not matched to a gene: 6. DNA of the CDR3: TGTGCCAGCAGCTTGCTTACAGGGGCTAACACCGGGGAGCTGTTTTTT. This gives the protein CASSLLTGANTGELFF.

This rearrangement joins TRBV29-1 to TRBJ2-2, with 12 bases aligning to TRBD2. Germline CDR1 SQVTM, CDR2 ANQGSEA. V was pared by 6 bases and J by 5 bases, with 7 bases of the junction left unmatched. This CDR3 region has 15 residues. The CDR3 spells CSVQASGRATGELFF. As DNA, the CDR3 is TGCAGCGTCCAAGCTAGCGGGAGGGCGACCGGGGAGCTGTTTTTT.

This clonotype was seen a few times. This chain uses TRBV14 with TRBJ1-5; D gene ambiguous. The CDR3 is made up of 14 amino acids. Germline V gene lookup returns CDR1 SGHDN and CDR2 FVKESK. Trimming shortened V by 4 bases and J by 4 bases, and 11 bases separated the two germline ends. The CDR3 coding sequence is TGTGCCAGCAGCCTACAAGGACCAAATCAGCCCCAGCATTTT. Encoded protein: CASSLQGPNQPQHF.

This clonotype was found many times. The chain joins TRBV28 to TRBJ2-4; 9 bases fit TRBD1. V lost 5 bases and J lost 16; bases outside the gene matches: 6. Germline CDR1 is MDHEN and CDR2 is SYDVKM. This CDR3 has 11 residues. For the CDR3, the DNA is TGTGCCAGCAGTGGCCGGACAGGGGTCTACTTC. Its protein is CASSGRTGVYF.

This clonotype was seen ten or more times. The V gene is TRBV18, the J gene TRBJ1-2, with 12 nucleotides matching TRBD1. V lost 5 bases, J lost 4 bases, and 8 bases stayed unmatched. The CDR3 consists of 16 residues. CDR1 and CDR2 from the germline V gene are KGHSH and LQKENI. The CDR3 here is CASSTTGTGGVYGYTF. The CDR3, as DNA: TGTGCCAGCTCAACGACCGGGACAGGGGGCGTCTATGGCTACACCTTC.

The genes are TRBV7-8 and TRBJ2-7, with a weak D call TRBD2 (6 bases). The CDR3 is made up of 15 amino acids. The germline CDR1 and CDR2 sequences are SGHVS and FQNEAQ. V was clipped by 2 bases and J by 3 bases, with 14 bases between them. The CDR3 loop is CASSLNRGTFYEQYV. DNA of the CDR3: TGTGCCAGCAGCTTAAATCGGGGGACGTTCTACGAGCAGTACGTC.

This clonotype was detected a few times. DNA of the CDR3: TGTGCCAGCAGCCTGGTGAGCGGTGAGCAGTTCTTC. Translation gives CASSLVSGEQFF. V gene TRBV5-5 combines with J gene TRBJ2-1; TRBD2 is a possible D gene (5 bases). V dropped 4 bases and J dropped 9 bases, with 11 bases sitting between them. This CDR3 is 12 amino acids long. The germline V gene encodes CDR1 SGHKS and CDR2 YYEKEE (reference sequence).

V is TRBV12-3 or TRBV12-4 and J is TRBJ1-5; TRBD1 matches 8 bases. The CDR3 sequence is 15 residues long. V was clipped by 6 bases and J by 6 bases; unmatched bases: 10. The CDR3 sequence is CASSEQQGVAQPQHF. CDR3 DNA sequence: TGTGCCAGCAGCGAACAACAGGGGGTGGCTCAGCCCCAGCATTTT.

This clonotype occurred a few times. The V gene is TRBV20-1, the J gene TRBJ2-5; 7 positions match TRBD2. The CDR3 is 17 residues long. Per the germline V gene, CDR1 is DFQATT and CDR2 is SNEGSKA (reference sequence). V shed 3 bases, J shed 5 bases, and the junction held 18 bases outside the gene matches. The CDR3, as DNA: TGCAGTGCTAGTCCTATCGCGGGAGAGGCTGGCGTGGAGACCCAGTACTTC. Translation: CSASPIAGEAGVETQYF.

The chain is built from TRBV5-1 and TRBJ1-5; no clear D gene. Deletions cut 4 bases from V and 2 bases from J, with 13 bases between. This CDR3 is built from 15 residues. Germline V gives CDR1 SGHRS, CDR2 YFSETQ. The CDR3 DNA follows: TGCGCCAGCAGCCCCCACGGATTGGGCAATCAGCCCCAGCATTTT. It encodes CASSPHGLGNQPQHF.

There are a few counts of this clonotype. The chain combines TRBV25-1 with TRBJ1-2; 10 bases align to TRBD1. Losses at the gene ends were 6 bases for V and 4 bases for J; bases not matched to a gene: 8. The CDR3 length is 15 residues. Germline lookup yields CDR1 MGHDK and CDR2 SYGVNS. This CDR3 reads CASSQATGGTYGYTF. CDR3 nucleotides: TGTGCCAGCAGCCAGGCGACAGGGGGCACCTATGGCTACACCTTC.